This is a list of T cell receptor beta chains from one sample in a study of graft-versus-host responses after intestinal transplantation. Their target antigens are unknown. TCRdb keeps only in-frame clones here, not all; method: immunoSEQ multiplex PCR. Counted here are tens of thousands of clones, 85% to 95% occurring once; the ten biggest clones make up around 0.25%. The sequencing here drew on unstimulated CD8+ T cells sorted from spleen or lymph node cells, taken before transplant. The receptors stem from a human donor who was the organ donor for an intestinal transplant. Each CDR3 is given with its conserved first and last residue. The order of the fields is clone size, V gene, J gene, D gene, CDR3 DNA, CDR3 protein. The D gene is left open where the match is weak. Clone size is not always given. Where it is, it says once, few, many or a class for expanded clones.

>-|TRBV4-1|TRBJ2-1|-
TGCGCCAGCAGCCAAGTACTCGGAACCTCCTACAATGAGCAGTTCTTC
CASSQVLGTSYNEQFF
>-|TRBV14|TRBJ2-5|TRBD2
TGTGCCAGCAGCCAACTAGCGGGGGAAGGTGAGACCCAGTACTTC
CASSQLAGEGETQYF
>-|TRBV5-1|TRBJ2-3|-
TGCGCCAGCAGCTTAGGAGATACGCAGTATTTT
CASSLGDTQYF
>-|TRBV4-3|TRBJ2-1|TRBD2
TGCGCCAGCAGCCAAGTTACCCTAGCGGGGGGTAATGAGCAGTTCTTC
CASSQVTLAGGNEQFF
>once|TRBV7-9|TRBJ1-1|-
TGTGCCAGCAGCTTCTCACCGGTGGAAGCTTTCTTT
CASSFSPVEAFF
>-|TRBV27|TRBJ2-5|-
TGTGCCAGCAGTTTAAGGTTCGCCGGCGGGGAGACCCAGTACTTC
CASSLRFAGGETQYF
>few|TRBV4-3|TRBJ1-5|-
TGCGCCAGCAGCCAAGGCAGCGGGCACAATCAGCCCCAGCATTTT
CASSQGSGHNQPQHF
>-|TRBV11-2|TRBJ1-6|TRBD1
TGTGCCAGCAGCTTAGAAGGGACAGAAGATTCACCCCTCCACTTT
CASSLEGTEDSPLHF
>-|TRBV28|TRBJ1-1|-
TGTGCCAGCAGAACCGGGACAGAAGCTTTCTTT
CASRTGTEAFF
>-|TRBV29-1|TRBJ2-3|-
TGCAGCGTTGACAGGACAACTAGCACAGATACGCAGTATTTT
CSVDRTTSTDTQYF
>-|TRBV11-2|TRBJ1-2|-
TGTGCCAGCAGCTTAAGGGAGAAGAAGCACTATGGCTACACCTTC
CASSLREKKHYGYTF
>-|TRBV19|TRBJ2-3|-
TGTGCCAGTAGTCAGAGACAGGCCACAGATACGCAGTATTTT
CASSQRQATDTQYF
>-|TRBV5-6|TRBJ1-5|TRBD1
TGTGCCAGCAGCTTCGGGACAGGGTTAAACCAGCCCCAGCATTTT
CASSFGTGLNQPQHF
>-|TRBV29-1|TRBJ1-4|TRBD1
TGCAGCGTTGAAATAGAGGGGGCAATGAATGAAAAACTGTTTTTT
CSVEIEGAMNEKLFF
>-|TRBV19|TRBJ1-1|-
TGTGCCAGTATCTCTCGCGAATATATGAACACTGAAGCTTTCTTT
CASISREYMNTEAFF
>-|TRBV11-3|TRBJ1-3|-
TGTGCCAGCAGCCAAGACCGGGGGGTTACCTCTGGAAACACCATATATTTT
CASSQDRGVTSGNTIYF
>-|TRBV7-9|TRBJ2-7|TRBD1
TGTGCCAGCAGCCAAACAGGGGGCTCCTACGAGCAGTACTTC
CASSQTGGSYEQYF
>-|TRBV7-6|TRBJ2-7|-
TGTGCCAGCAGCTTAGGACCGGGGCCCTCCTACGAGCAGTACTTC
CASSLGPGPSYEQYF
>-|TRBV5-5|TRBJ1-5|-
TGTGCCAGCAGCTTGGAGGTACGAAATCAGCCCCAGCATTTT
CASSLEVRNQPQHF
>-|TRBV9|TRBJ2-3|TRBD2
TGTGCCAGCAGCGAGCCCCAAGCGGGGGGGACCGCCACAGATACGCAGTATTTT
CASSEPQAGGTATDTQYF
>-|TRBV6-5|TRBJ2-3|TRBD1
TGTGCCAGCAGAGGCACAGGGGTGGCAGATACGCAGTATTTT
CASRGTGVADTQYF
>-|TRBV27|TRBJ1-5|-
TGTGCCAGCAGTTTATCTATGGGGCTACGGGGCAATCAGCCCCAGCATTTT
CASSLSMGLRGNQPQHF
>-|TRBV19|TRBJ1-3|-
TGTGCCAGTAGTCCACAAGGACAGTCTGGAAACACCATATATTTT
CASSPQGQSGNTIYF
>-|TRBV15|TRBJ2-7|-
TGTGCCACCAGCAGCGAAAGCCTGACAGTTTCCTACGAGCAGTACTTC
CATSSESLTVSYEQYF
>-|TRBV7-8|TRBJ1-1|TRBD1
TGTGCCAGCAGCTTACCACAGGGGCCGGGGACTGAAGCTTTCTTT
CASSLPQGPGTEAFF
>-|TRBV5-4|TRBJ1-5|-
TGTGCCAGCAGCTTATATTCTAAGGGTAGCGGGGGATATCAGCCCCAGCATTTT
CASSLYSKGSGGYQPQHF
>once|TRBV5-4|TRBJ2-1|TRBD2
TGTGCCAGCAGCGGGTGGGCCAGCGGGGCCTATGACAATGAGCAGTTCTTC
CASSGWASGAYDNEQFF
>-|TRBV11-3|TRBJ2-7|-
TGTGCCAGCAGCTTCTTCGTGGGGGGAACCTACGAGCAGTACTTC
CASSFFVGGTYEQYF
>few|TRBV19|TRBJ1-1|-
TGTGCCAGTAGATTCATTCCCGGGCCCTTCCTTAACACTGAAGCTTTCTTT
CASRFIPGPFLNTEAFF
>-|TRBV19|TRBJ1-2|-
TGTGCCAGTAGTTCACTTCCGGGGGCAGCTAACTATGGCTACACCTTC
CASSSLPGAANYGYTF
>-|TRBV29-1|TRBJ1-2|-
TGCAGCGTGCCCAACGGGGGGAACTATGGCTACACCTTC
CSVPNGGNYGYTF
>-|TRBV29-1|TRBJ1-1|TRBD1
TGCAGCGTTGAAGAAACCCGGGACAGGGCCATCCCTGAAGCTTTCTTT
CSVEETRDRAIPEAFF
>-|TRBV2|TRBJ1-5|-
TGTGCCAGCAGTGAGGGGGTTAGCAATCAGCCCCAGCATTTT
CASSEGVSNQPQHF
>once|TRBV13|TRBJ2-1|-
TGTGCCAGCAGCCCGCCGCTTAGCCCCTACAATGAGCAGTTCTTC
CASSPPLSPYNEQFF
>-|TRBV27|TRBJ1-1|-
TGTGCCAGCAGTTCCTACAGGGAGAACACTGAAGCTTTCTTT
CASSSYRENTEAFF
>-|TRBV7-2|TRBJ2-7|-
TGTGCCAGCAGTGGGGCAGAATCCTTCTACGAGCAGTACTTC
CASSGAESFYEQYF
>-|TRBV27|TRBJ2-7|-
TGTGCCAGCAGCTCAGTCGGGCCCTACGAGCAGTACTTC
CASSSVGPYEQYF
>-|TRBV5-6|TRBJ1-5|-
TGTGCCAGCAGTTTGAAAGGCTACAATCAGCCCCAGCATTTT
CASSLKGYNQPQHF
>-|TRBV9|TRBJ1-1|-
TGTGCCAGCAGCGTCGCCGACATGAACACTGAAGCTTTCTTT
CASSVADMNTEAFF
>-|TRBV6-1|TRBJ2-7|-
TGTGCCATCTCGGAGGACTACGAGCAGTACTTC
CAISEDYEQYF